Below, 27 T cell receptor beta chains from the same sample are listed, as sequenced in a study of OX40 agonist ivuxolimab in advanced cancers. The table came from immunoSEQ multiplex PCR; TCRdb's copy has only in-frame clones and leaves some out. The sample has tens of thousands of clones; 75% to 90% are singletons. The specimen was CD4+ or CD8+ T cells sorted from blood, collected in a trial of the OX40 agonist ivuxolimab. These receptors came from an adult with an advanced solid tumor such as melanoma, head and neck, liver or kidney cancer.

V is TRBV29-1 and J is TRBJ2-1, with D possibly matching TRBD1 (6 bases). CDR1 and CDR2 from the germline V gene are SQVTM and ANQGSEA. This CDR3 spans 14 amino acids. V shed 1 base and J shed 10 bases, with 17 bases lying between them. The chain's CDR3 is CSVEGRGRNTEQFF. Written as DNA, the CDR3 is TGCAGCGTTGAAGGCAGGGGCAGGAACACGGAGCAGTTCTTC.

The chain is built from TRBV5-1 and TRBJ2-5; 8 nucleotides match TRBD1. Looked up from germline, CDR1 is SGHRS and CDR2 is YFSETQ. This CDR3 is 14 amino acids long. V shed 4 bases and J 5 bases; nucleotides not matched to a gene: 7. This chain's CDR3 is CASSVRQGSETQYF. DNA for the CDR3: TGCGCCAGCAGCGTTCGACAGGGGAGTGAGACCCAGTACTTC.

This chain links TRBV19 with TRBJ1-5, with D possibly TRBD1 on 5 matching bases. The germline V and J ends were trimmed by 4 bases and 3 bases, with 16 bases remaining between them. The CDR3 sequence is 16 residues long. Germline V CDR1 and CDR2: LNHDA, SQIVND (reference sequence). The CDR3 DNA follows: TGTGCCAGTAGTACTCCCCCGGGGCTTACCAATCAGCCCCAGCATTTT. Residues: CASSTPPGLTNQPQHF. Full variable domain (outside the CDR3, taken from reference TRBV19 and TRBJ1-5): DGGITQSPKYLFRKEGQNVTLSCEQNLNHDAMYWYRQDPGQGLRLIYYSQIVNDFQKGDIAEGYSVSREKKESFPLTVTSAQKNPTAFYLCASSTPPGLTNQPQHFGDGTRLSIL.

The chain is built from TRBV6-1 and TRBJ1-2; TRBD1 agrees at 9 bases. Losses at the gene ends were 6 bases for V and 4 bases for J; bases not matched to a gene: 6. CDR1 and CDR2 from the germline V gene are MNHNS and SASEGT. The CDR3 is made up of 14 amino acids. This chain's CDR3 is CASRTGQGFYGYTF. CDR3 coding DNA: TGTGCCAGCAGGACGGGACAGGGATTCTATGGCTACACCTTC.

This clone occurred once. The chain combines TRBV5-1 with TRBJ1-1, with 8 positions matching TRBD1. CDR3 length: 15 residues. V trimming: 3 bases; J trimming: 0 bases; junction bases outside the gene matches: 4. Germline CDR1 reads SGHRS; CDR2 reads YFSETQ. Here the CDR3 reads CASSSAGGLNTEAFF. The DNA for the CDR3 is TGCGCCAGCAGCTCGGCAGGGGGCCTGAACACTGAAGCTTTCTTT.

The V and J genes are TRBV5-1 and TRBJ2-5; 8 positions agree with TRBD1. CDR3 length equals 14 residues. From germline, CDR1 is SGHRS and CDR2 YFSETQ. With 4 bases clipped from V and 3 bases from J, the junction kept 5 bases outside the gene matches. The CDR3 protein is CASSGWDRKETQYF. CDR3 DNA: TGCGCCAGCAGCGGGTGGGACAGGAAAGAGACCCAGTACTTC.

V usage is TRBV10-3 and J usage is TRBJ2-1; 9 bases are shared with TRBD1. Germline-derived CDR1 and CDR2 are ENHRY and SYGVKD. Trimming cost V 3 bases and J 5 bases; bases outside gene matches: 11. This CDR3 has 17 residues. The CDR3 loop is CAISDLSGTGIHNEQFF. The CDR3 DNA sequence: TGTGCCATCAGTGACTTAAGTGGGACAGGGATCCACAATGAGCAGTTCTTC.

In DNA, the CDR3 is TGTGCCAGCTCACCCAGGGACCTCTATACGCAGTATTTT. It encodes CASSPRDLYTQYF. This chain joins TRBV18 and TRBJ2-3, with D perhaps being TRBD1 or TRBD2 (5 bases each). The CDR3 covers 13 residues. The V gene lost 3 bases and the J gene lost 7 bases, with 11 bases spanning the gap. Germline V gene data show CDR1 as KGHSH and CDR2 as LQKENI.

With regard to this clone: Other DNA sequences of this sample code for an identical CDR3. The chain is built from TRBV7-2 and TRBJ2-3; 8 nucleotides match TRBD2. Looked up from germline, CDR1 is SGHTA and CDR2 is FQGNSA. The ends lost 4 bases at V and 4 bases at J; junction bases unmatched: 4. CDR3 length equals 14 residues. The CDR3 nucleotides read TGTGCCAGCAGCTCGGGACTAGTTCCAGATACGCAGTATTTT. It specifies CASSSGLVPDTQYF.

CDR3 DNA sequence: TGCGCCAGCAGCCAAGATCAGGGGCCCGAGCGAGGCTACACCTTC. Its translation is CASSQDQGPERGYTF. The chain has TRBV4-1 and TRBJ1-2; D possibly corresponds to TRBD1 (6 bases). CDR1 is MGHRA, CDR2 YSYEKL, per germline. The CDR3 consists of 15 residues. The V gene lost 0 bases and the J gene lost 8 bases, with 16 bases spanning the gap.

V and J are TRBV6-6 and TRBJ1-2; 11 nucleotides match TRBD1. J gave up 4 bases and V 6 bases, and 4 bases lay outside the gene matches. CDR1 is MNHNY and CDR2 is SVGAGI in the germline V gene (reference sequence). This CDR3 spans 14 amino acids. The CDR3 is CASRSGTGGYGYTF. The CDR3 DNA sequence: TGTGCCAGCAGATCCGGGACAGGGGGCTATGGCTACACCTTC.

The rearrangement joins TRBV6-1 to TRBJ2-7, with 10 bases fitting TRBD2. This CDR3 has 15 residues. V shed 6 bases and J 0 bases; nucleotides not matched to a gene: 5. Germline V gene data show CDR1 as MNHNS and CDR2 as SASEGT. CDR3: CASRVAGGSSYEQYF. Here the CDR3 DNA reads TGTGCCAGCAGAGTAGCGGGGGGAAGCTCCTACGAGCAGTACTTC.

Only one count was recorded for this clone. V and J are TRBV18 and TRBJ2-3; TRBD1 or TRBD2 may be the D gene (5 bases each). The germline V and J ends were trimmed by 1 base and 4 bases, with 15 bases remaining between them. This CDR3 has 16 amino acids. Germline CDR1 reads KGHSH; CDR2 reads LQKENI. The CDR3 nucleotides are TGTGCCAGCTCACCACTTTTTGGGACCCTCCCAGATACGCAGTATTTT. Its translation is CASSPLFGTLPDTQYF. The whole variable domain, filled in from reference TRBV18 and TRBJ2-3, reads NAGVMQNPRHLVRRRGQEARLRCSPMKGHSHVYWYRQLPEEGLKFMVYLQKENIIDESGMPKERFSAEFPKEGPSILRIQQVVRGDSAAYFCASSPLFGTLPDTQYFGPGTRLTVL.

The chain recombines TRBV28 with TRBJ2-1; D not certain. V lost 6 bases to trimming and J lost 0 bases, with 12 bases between them. The length of the CDR3 is 15 residues. CDR1 and CDR2 from the germline V gene are MDHEN and SYDVKM. The CDR3 sequence: CASRLDPSSYNEQFF. The CDR3 coding sequence is TGTGCCAGCAGATTGGACCCGAGCTCCTACAATGAGCAGTTCTTC.

CDR3 protein: CATSRGGDTQYF. The CDR3 DNA sequence: TGTGCCACCAGCAGAGGAGGAGATACGCAGTATTTT. The V call is TRBV15, the J call TRBJ2-3; D gene ambiguous. Germline-derived CDR1 and CDR2 are LNHNV and YYDKDF (reference sequence). V gave up 1 base and J gave up 5 bases, with 4 bases separating them. This CDR3 comprises 12 residues.

The chain has TRBV6-5 and TRBJ2-7; tentatively, D is TRBD2 (6 bases). The V end lost 2 bases, the J end lost 3 bases, and 14 bases lay between the germline ends. The CDR3 is 15 residues long. CDR1 and CDR2 (germline): MNHEY, SVGAGI. CDR3 in amino acids: CASSYTGTSNYEQYF. The CDR3 nucleotides are TGTGCCAGCAGTTACACCGGGACTTCTAACTACGAGCAGTACTTC.

This clone appeared a few times. The V and J genes are TRBV9 and TRBJ1-1; TRBD1 matches 7 bases. This CDR3 is 13 amino acids long. J lost 5 bases, V lost 4 bases, and 5 bases had no gene match. The V gene's germline CDR1 is SGDLS and CDR2 YYNGEE. The DNA of the CDR3 is TGTGCCAGCAGCTTGACAGGGAGAACTGAAGCTTTCTTT. This translates into CASSLTGRTEAFF.

The rearrangement uses TRBV5-1 and TRBJ2-6, with 9 bases matching TRBD1. The CDR3 length is 16 residues. V shed 6 bases and J 3 bases; nucleotides not matched to a gene: 7. Germline CDR1 is SGHRS and CDR2 is YFSETQ. The chain's CDR3 is CASTDRGGYGANVLTF. For the CDR3, the DNA is TGCGCCAGCACGGACAGGGGAGGCTATGGGGCCAACGTCCTGACTTTC.

The chain carries TRBV4-3 and TRBJ2-1; D could derive from TRBD1 or TRBD2 (5 bases each). The ends were cut back, 8 bases at V and 0 bases at J, with 14 bases in the middle. The CDR3 sequence is 15 residues long. CDR1 and CDR2 from the germline V gene are LGHNA and YSLEER. The CDR3 coding sequence is TGCGCCAGCGGGACCGGGACCAACTCCTACAATGAGCAGTTCTTC. Encoded protein: CASGTGTNSYNEQFF.

The J gene is TRBJ2-2, the V gene TRBV19; TRBD1 aligns across 11 bases. Germline CDR1 is LNHDA and CDR2 is SQIVND (reference sequence). Losses at the gene ends were 3 bases for V and 6 bases for J; bases not matched to a gene: 9. The CDR3 covers 17 residues. The chain's CDR3 is CASSMIYGQGASGELFF. CDR3 DNA sequence: TGTGCCAGTAGTATGATTTACGGACAGGGGGCTTCCGGGGAGCTGTTTTTT.

The chain has TRBV9 and TRBJ2-5; D not resolved. Trimming took off 3 bases at V and 2 bases at J, with 14 bases between the two ends. There are 15 residues in the CDR3. CDR1 SGDLS and CDR2 YYNGEE come from the germline V gene. CDR3 DNA: TGTGCCAGCAGCGGGAGCCCCCGGCCGCAAGAGACCCAGTACTTC. This sequence encodes CASSGSPRPQETQYF.

The chain uses TRBV6-5 and TRBJ2-7, with no clear D. V was clipped by 2 bases and J by 7 bases, with 12 bases between them. This CDR3 comprises 13 residues. Germline loops: CDR1 MNHEY, CDR2 SVGAGI. In DNA form, the CDR3 reads TGTGCCAGCAGTTACACAGTGGGGTGGGAGCAGTACTTC. Amino acids: CASSYTVGWEQYF.

The rearrangement links TRBV6-1 to TRBJ1-4, with D tentatively TRBD1 (6 bases). V was pared by 8 bases and J by 7 bases, with 14 bases between. CDR1 and CDR2 from the germline V gene are MNHNS and SASEGT. This CDR3 has 13 residues. DNA of the CDR3: TGTGCCAGCTCTCGGGGGCGCGGTGAAAAACTGTTTTTT. It specifies CASSRGRGEKLFF.

This chain uses TRBV7-6 with TRBJ1-3, with unresolved D. Germline lookup yields CDR1 SGHVS and CDR2 FNYEAQ. The V and J ends lost 2 bases and 0 bases respectively, with 8 bases between them. The CDR3 contains 15 residues. CDR3 amino acids: CASSLNAASGNTIYF. CDR3 nucleotide sequence: TGTGCCAGCAGCTTAAACGCGGCCTCTGGAAACACCATATATTTT.

About this clone itself: The same CDR3 is also encoded by other DNA sequences in this sample. The J gene is TRBJ2-1, the V gene TRBV9; D remains unclear. Per the germline V gene, CDR1 is SGDLS and CDR2 is YYNGEE. Trimming took off 2 bases at V and 7 bases at J, with 7 bases between the two ends. The CDR3 sequence is 12 residues long. CDR3 nucleotide sequence: TGTGCCAGCAGCGTGGAAGAAAATGAGCAGTTCTTC. Translation: CASSVEENEQFF.

The CDR3 sequence is CASRYRTGENEKLFF. The CDR3 DNA sequence: TGTGCCAGCAGGTACCGGACAGGGGAAAATGAAAAACTGTTTTTT. The chain carries TRBV2 and TRBJ1-4, with TRBD1 matching 9 bases. CDR3 length: 15 residues. Germline CDR1 is SNHLY and CDR2 is FYNNEI. Losses at the gene ends were 6 bases for V and 5 bases for J; bases not matched to a gene: 7.

The genes are TRBV16 and TRBJ1-4; D gene uncertain. Between the trimmed V and J ends, which lost 1 base and 6 bases, there was a span of 12 bases. Germline CDR1 is KGHSY and CDR2 is FQNENV. The CDR3 is made up of 15 amino acids. The CDR3 sequence is CASSQWSESHEKLFF. CDR3 DNA: TGTGCCAGCAGCCAATGGTCCGAGTCCCATGAAAAACTGTTTTTT.